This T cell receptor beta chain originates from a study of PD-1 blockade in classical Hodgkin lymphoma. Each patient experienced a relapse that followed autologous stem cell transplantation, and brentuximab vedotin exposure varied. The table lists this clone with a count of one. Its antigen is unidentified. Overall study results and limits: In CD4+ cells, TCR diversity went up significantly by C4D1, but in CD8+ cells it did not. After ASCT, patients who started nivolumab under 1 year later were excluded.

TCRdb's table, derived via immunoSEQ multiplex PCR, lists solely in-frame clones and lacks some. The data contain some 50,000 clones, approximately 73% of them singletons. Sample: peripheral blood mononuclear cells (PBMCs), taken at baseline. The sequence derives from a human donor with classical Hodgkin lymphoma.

The CDR3 DNA is TGTGCCAGCAGCGACATTCGGGAAAACACCTTC. Its protein is CASSDIRENTF. This chain connects TRBV11-2 to TRBJ1-2; D remains unclear. Germline V CDR1 and CDR2: SGHAT, FQNNGV. V shed 5 bases and J shed 12 bases, with 13 bases lying between them. This CDR3 is 11 amino acids long.